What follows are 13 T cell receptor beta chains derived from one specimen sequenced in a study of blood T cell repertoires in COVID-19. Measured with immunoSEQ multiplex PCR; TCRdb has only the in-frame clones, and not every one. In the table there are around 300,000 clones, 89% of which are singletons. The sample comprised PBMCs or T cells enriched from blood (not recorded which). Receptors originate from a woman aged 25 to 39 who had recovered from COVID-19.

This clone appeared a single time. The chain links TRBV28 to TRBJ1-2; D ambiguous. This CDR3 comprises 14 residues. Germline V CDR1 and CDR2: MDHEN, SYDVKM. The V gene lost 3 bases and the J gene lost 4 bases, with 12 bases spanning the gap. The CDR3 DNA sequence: TGTGCCAGCAGTTTCCTCCTGTCGGTCTATGGCTACACCTTC. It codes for CASSFLLSVYGYTF.

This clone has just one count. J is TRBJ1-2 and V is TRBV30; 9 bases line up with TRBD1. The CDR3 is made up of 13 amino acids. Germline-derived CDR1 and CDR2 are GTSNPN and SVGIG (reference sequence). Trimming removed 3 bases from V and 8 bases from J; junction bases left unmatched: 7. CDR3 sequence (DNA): TGTGCCTGGAGAGGACAGGGGTCTTACGGCTACACCTTC. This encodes CAWRGQGSYGYTF. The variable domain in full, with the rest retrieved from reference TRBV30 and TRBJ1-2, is SQTIHQWPATLVQPVGSPLSLECTVEGTSNPNLYWYRQAAGRGLQLLFYSVGIGQISSEVPQNLSASRPQDRQFILSSKKLLLSDSGFYLCAWRGQGSYGYTFGSGTRLTVV.

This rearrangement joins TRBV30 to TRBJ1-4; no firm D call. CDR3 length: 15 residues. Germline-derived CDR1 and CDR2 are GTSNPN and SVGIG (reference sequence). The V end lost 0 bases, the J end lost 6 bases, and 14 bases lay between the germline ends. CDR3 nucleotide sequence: TGTGCCTGGAGTGTATTGGCCCATCCAGATGAAAAACTGTTTTTT. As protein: CAWSVLAHPDEKLFF.

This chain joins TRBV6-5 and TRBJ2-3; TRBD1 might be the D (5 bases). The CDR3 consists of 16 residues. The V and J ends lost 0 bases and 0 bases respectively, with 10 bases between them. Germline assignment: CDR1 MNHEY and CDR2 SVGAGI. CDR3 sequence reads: CASSYSRRQSTDTQYF. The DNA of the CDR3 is TGTGCCAGCAGTTACTCGCGAAGACAGAGCACAGATACGCAGTATTTT.

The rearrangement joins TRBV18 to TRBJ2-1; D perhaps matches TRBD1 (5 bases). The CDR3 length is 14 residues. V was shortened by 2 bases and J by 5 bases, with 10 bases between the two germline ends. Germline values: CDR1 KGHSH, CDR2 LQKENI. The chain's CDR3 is CASSPGVRDNEQFF. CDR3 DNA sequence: TGTGCCAGCTCACCAGGCGTCAGGGACAATGAGCAGTTCTTC.

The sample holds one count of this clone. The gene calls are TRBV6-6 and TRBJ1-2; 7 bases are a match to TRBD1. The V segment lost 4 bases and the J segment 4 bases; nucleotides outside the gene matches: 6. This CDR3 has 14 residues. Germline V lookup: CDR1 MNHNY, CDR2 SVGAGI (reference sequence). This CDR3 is CASSWDSGIYGYTF. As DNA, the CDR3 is TGTGCCAGCAGTTGGGACAGCGGAATCTATGGCTACACCTTC.

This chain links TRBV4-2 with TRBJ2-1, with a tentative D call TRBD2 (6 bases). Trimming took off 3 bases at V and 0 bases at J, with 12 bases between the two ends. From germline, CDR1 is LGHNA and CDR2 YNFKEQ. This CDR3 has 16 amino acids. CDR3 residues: CASSHPAGSSYNEQFF. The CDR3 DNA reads TGTGCCAGCAGCCACCCGGCGGGAAGCTCCTACAATGAGCAGTTCTTC.

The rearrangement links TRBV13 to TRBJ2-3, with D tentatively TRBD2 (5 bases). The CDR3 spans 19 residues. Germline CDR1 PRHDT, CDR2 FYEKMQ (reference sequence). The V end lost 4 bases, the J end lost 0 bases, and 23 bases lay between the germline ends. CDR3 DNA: TGTGCCAGCAGCTCCCGACTGAGAACGGGCAGCGGCAGCACAGATACGCAGTATTTT. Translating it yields CASSSRLRTGSGSTDTQYF.

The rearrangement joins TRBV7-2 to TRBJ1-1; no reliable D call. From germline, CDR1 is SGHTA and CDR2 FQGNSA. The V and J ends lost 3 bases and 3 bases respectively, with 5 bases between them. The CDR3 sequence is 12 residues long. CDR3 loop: CASSFLDTEAFF. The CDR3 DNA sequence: TGTGCCAGCAGCTTTCTTGACACTGAAGCTTTCTTT.

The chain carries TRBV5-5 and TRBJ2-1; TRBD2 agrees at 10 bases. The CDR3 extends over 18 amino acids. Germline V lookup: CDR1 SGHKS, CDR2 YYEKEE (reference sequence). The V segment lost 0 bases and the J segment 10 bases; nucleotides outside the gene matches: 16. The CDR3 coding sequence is TGTGCCAGCAGCTTGGGATTTGTTGGGCTAGCGGGAGCTGGAGAGCAGTTCTTC. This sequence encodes CASSLGFVGLAGAGEQFF.

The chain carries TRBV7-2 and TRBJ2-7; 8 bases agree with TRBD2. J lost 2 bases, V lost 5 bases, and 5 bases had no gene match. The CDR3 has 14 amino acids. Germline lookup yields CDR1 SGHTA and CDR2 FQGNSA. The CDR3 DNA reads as TGTGCCAGCAGCATGGGACTAGTCCCCTACGAGCAGTACTTC. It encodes CASSMGLVPYEQYF.

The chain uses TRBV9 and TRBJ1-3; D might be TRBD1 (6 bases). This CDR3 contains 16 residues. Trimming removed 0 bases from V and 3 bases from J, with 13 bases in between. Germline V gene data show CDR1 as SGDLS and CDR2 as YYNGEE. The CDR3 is CASSVEGTSGGNTIYF. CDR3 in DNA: TGTGCCAGCAGCGTAGAAGGGACATCAGGTGGAAACACCATATATTTT.

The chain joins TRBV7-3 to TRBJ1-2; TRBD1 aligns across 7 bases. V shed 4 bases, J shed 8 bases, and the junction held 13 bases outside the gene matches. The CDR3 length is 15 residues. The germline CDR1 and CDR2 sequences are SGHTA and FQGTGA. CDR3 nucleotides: TGTGCCAGCAGCTCAACTCCCACAGGGGAGAGCGGCTACACCTTC. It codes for CASSSTPTGESGYTF. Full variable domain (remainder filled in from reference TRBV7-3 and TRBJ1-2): GAGVSQTPSNKVTEKGKYVELRCDPISGHTALYWYRQSLGQGPEFLIYFQGTGAADDSGLPNDRFFAVRPEGSVSTLKIQRTERGDSAVYLCASSSTPTGESGYTFGSGTRLTVV.